This T cell receptor beta chain is drawn from a study of TIL therapy for anti-PD-1-resistant metastatic lung cancer. General study points: Patients were highly selected, enriched for treatment-naive, never-smoker and oncogene-addicted cases. After infusion, TIL clonotypes partly replaced peripheral T cells and declined over months.

About this clone itself: Its specificity is not known.

Sequencing used immunoSEQ v3. Produced via immunoSEQ multiplex PCR; TCRdb's table is partial and in-frame only. Among about 21,000 clones listed, about two thirds were seen once. The germline V gene has CDR1 SGHDT and CDR2 YYEEEE. The CDR3 extends over 14 amino acids. Trimming cost V 4 bases and J 7 bases, with 17 bases left between them. The time point: pre-treatment sample, taken before nivolumab and TIL therapy. Here the sequenced sample was blood, taken at baseline. This sequence joins TRBV5-6 and TRBJ1-2, with D possibly being TRBD1 (6 bases). The TCR was taken from a person aged 25 to 80 with non-small cell lung cancer. Here the CDR3 DNA reads TGTGCCAGCAGCCACTCCCAGGGGTTACCTGGCTACACCTTC. The encoded protein is CASSHSQGLPGYTF. The complete variable domain, with remaining parts taken from reference TRBV5-6 and TRBJ1-2, reads DAGVTQSPTHLIKTRGQQVTLRCSPKSGHDTVSWYQQALGQGPQFIFQYYEEEERQRGNFPDRFSGHQFPNYSSELNVNALLLGDSALYLCASSHSQGLPGYTFGSGTRLTVV.